What follows describes a single T cell receptor (beta chain). Its antigen remains unidentified. The data stem from a study of vaccination effects on CD4 cells after COVID-19. Method: immunoSEQ multiplex PCR; TCRdb's copy keeps in-frame clones and lacks some. The repertoire holds more than 35,000 clones, with around 70% as singletons. Researchers isolated CD4+ T cells once approximately ten days of culture had elapsed. Subjects were given two BNT162b2 or mRNA-1273 vaccine doses. The germline V gene encodes CDR1 SGHDN and CDR2 FVKESK. V lost 1 base to trimming and J lost 3 bases, with 4 bases between them. This CDR3 comprises 13 residues.

The material sequenced was CD4+ T cells from PBMCs cultured without peptide, taken after COVID-19 vaccination. This chain links TRBV14 with TRBJ1-3; D remains ambiguous. The TCR sequence derives from a human donor who received a COVID-19 vaccine. CDR3 residues: CASSQGFGNTIYF. The CDR3 region has the DNA TGTGCCAGCAGCCAAGGGTTTGGAAACACCATATATTTT.